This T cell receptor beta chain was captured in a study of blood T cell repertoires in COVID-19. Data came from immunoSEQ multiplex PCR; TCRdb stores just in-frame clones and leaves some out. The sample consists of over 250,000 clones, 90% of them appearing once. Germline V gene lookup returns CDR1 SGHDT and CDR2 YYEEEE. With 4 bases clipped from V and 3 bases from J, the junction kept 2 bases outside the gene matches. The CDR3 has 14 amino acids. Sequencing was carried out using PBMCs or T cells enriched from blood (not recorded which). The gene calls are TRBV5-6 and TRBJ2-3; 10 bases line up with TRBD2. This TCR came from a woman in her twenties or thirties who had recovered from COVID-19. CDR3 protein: CASSPSGRTDTQYF. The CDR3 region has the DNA TGTGCCAGCAGCCCTAGCGGGAGAACAGATACGCAGTATTTT.